A single TCR beta chain is shown here with its context. This clonotype was observed a handful of times. Its specific antigen is unknown. The input lacks base qualities; no much larger clone sits a single base away. The sample was run on an Illumina NovaSeq 6000. cDNA libraries for TCRalpha and TCRbeta were prepared by 5'RACE using constant-segment primers, with sample barcodes and unique molecular identifiers added. RNA was extracted from every sample with Trizol reagent. The libraries were amplified in two PCR steps, and the second step added a second sample barcode and Illumina TruSeq adapters. Sequencing of libraries was performed on an Illumina NovaSeq with 2 x 150 bp paired-end reads. The authors' pipeline ran thus. With migec v1.2.7, reads were demultiplexed and then collapsed into UMI-guided consensus sequences. Using mixcr v2.1.11, UMI consensuses were aligned to TRA and TRB V and J templates and then assembled into clonotypes. Clonotypes were classified as expanded or contracted when called significant by both edgeR and NoisET, with noise models trained on biological replicates. For edgeR calls, the cutoffs were a false discovery rate-adjusted p below 0.01 and a log2 fold-change threshold of 1. As an exploratory analysis of dynamics, max-normalized trajectories of the 1000 most abundant clonotypes were examined with PCA combined with hierarchical clustering. The CD4 or CD8 phenotype of responding clones was assigned using the separately sequenced CD4+ and CD8+ repertoires. Using fastp at Q25 and MiXCR, TCRdb reprocessed the public reads and kept productive beta chains. All rows with the same CDR3 protein become a single entry with the most common DNA and genes. The V and J calls were determined by TCRdb, not by the authors. The sample profile shows approximately 340,000 distinct CDR3 sequences; 13% of them were found once. 20% to 25% of the sample is taken by the ten largest.

The source of the sample is a study of T-cell memory formation after mild COVID-19 (dated by TCRdb to the early 2020s). A note on the overall study: Most TCR sequence clusters were specific to one of the two donors. T-cell clones expanding and contracting after mild COVID-19 in two donors were tracked by longitudinal TCRalpha and TCRbeta repertoire sequencing. Two young, previously healthy adult volunteers made up the cohort, one male and one female.

Reading from cysteine to phenylalanine, the CDR3 counts 14 amino acids. Solely the CDR3 DNA is kept, with 42 bases framed from the first base. Sequences ENHRY (CDR1) and SYGVKD (CDR2) are obtained from the germline V gene. The V end loses 0 bases and the J end loses 4 bases, and a stretch of 9 bases separates them. Overall study outcomes, separate from this receptor: Contracting CD4+ clones turned up mainly in the CM and EM memory subsets, whereas EMRA was where CD8+ clones were enriched. The study covered only two mild cases, and larger cohorts including severe cases with pre-infection samples were considered necessary. SARS-CoV-2 specificity was not confirmed for the second-wave clones peaking on day 37. Clones that contracted from day 15 to 85 showed balanced CD4/CD8 phenotypes, whereas a second wave of clones that expanded from day 15 to 37 leaned towards CD4+. Some responding clones were detected in pre-infection memory, suggesting pre-existing cross-reactive memory T cells joined the SARS-CoV-2 response.

Ficoll-Paque density gradient centrifugation was the method used to isolate PBMCs. The sequenced material came from PBMCs or a T cell subset sorted from them (not recorded which). The chain was built from TRBV10-3 and TRBJ1-1, with the D gene not confidently named. This clonotype originated in a man aged 18 to 29 who had mild COVID-19 (a few samples of this study predate the infection). The sample titles of this study are shuffled in the database, so cell type and time point are left out; the donor was told from shared clones. The nucleotide sequence is given as TGTGCCATCAGTGAGTCGAATACAGTCACTGAAGCTTTCTTT. Its coded protein is CAISESNTVTEAFF.